This TCR beta chain is drawn from a study of blood T cell repertoires in COVID-19. Clones were sequenced by immunoSEQ multiplex PCR, and TCRdb holds only the in-frame ones, with some missing. The data show around 140,000 clones, 70% to 90% seen once. The trim removed 5 bases at V and 0 bases at J, leaving 9 bases unmatched. The CDR3 has 16 amino acids. CDR1 is SQVTM, CDR2 ANQGSEA, per germline. This TCR was recovered from a man aged 50 to 60 with acute or convalescent COVID-19. The J gene is TRBJ1-2, the V gene TRBV29-1; 10 positions match TRBD1. The material sequenced was peripheral blood. The CDR3 coding sequence is TGCAGCGTTACCGGGACAGGGGACCTTGCTAACTATGGCTACACCTTC. It translates to CSVTGTGDLANYGYTF.